This TCR beta chain derives from a study of T cells after yellow fever vaccination. One entry per CDR3 protein, called by TCRdb with MiXCR from the 5' RACE reads. This table has fewer than 450,000 distinct CDR3 sequences, around 8.1% appearing once. About this clonotype: Its antigen is still unknown.

Study conclusions and caveats: Once the booster was given, most primary-vaccination clones reappeared, at approximately 97% for CD4 and roughly 90% for CD8.

The CDR3 runs 14 residues. Trimming stripped 5 bases from V and 7 bases from J, with 17 bases between. Sequenced here: PBMCs, sampled approximately 40 days after the first yellow fever vaccination. The chain has TRBV12-3 or TRBV12-4 and TRBJ1-2; D is ambiguous. The clonotype originates from a man aged 18 to 29 who received the YFV17D yellow fever vaccine. In DNA, the CDR3 is TGTGCCAGCAGTGCTCAATCCGGGCTCGGTGGCTACACCTTC. It translates to CASSAQSGLGGYTF.